The 30 T cell receptor beta chains reported below all come from one sample, sequenced in a study of beta chain features in type 1 diabetes. Their recognized antigens are unknown. Expressed TCRB transcripts were sequenced because the isolated RNA had all been reverse transcribed beforehand. Clones were sequenced by immunoSEQ multiplex PCR, and TCRdb holds only the in-frame ones, with some missing. The top ten clones hold over 0.014% of a sample with around 310,000 clones, around an eighth of them seen once. Study outcomes and limitations: Shortening of TCRB CDR3s, moderate but significant, appeared in all four CD4+ subsets of Type 1 diabetes patients.

What was sequenced was naive CD4+ T cells from blood. The receptors were sampled from a woman in her late teens or twenties with type 1 diabetes.

The chain employs TRBV7-2 and TRBJ2-3; D might be TRBD1 (6 bases). The germline CDR1 and CDR2 sequences are SGHTA and FQGNSA. Trimming removed 5 bases from V and 2 bases from J, with 11 bases in between. The CDR3 totals 14 residues. CDR3 protein: CASSRGTYTDTQYF. CDR3 sequence (DNA): TGTGCCAGCAGCCGAGGGACATACACAGATACGCAGTATTTT.

Only a few counts were recorded for this clone. The chain has TRBV6-6 and TRBJ2-1; maybe TRBD1 (6 bases). This CDR3 has 15 residues. V lost 5 bases and J 1 base, leaving 12 bases between the germline ends. CDR1 and CDR2 from the germline V gene are MNHNY and SVGAGI (reference sequence). The CDR3 region has the DNA TGTGCCAGCAGTCGCCTGACAGGTTCCTACAATGAGCAGTTCTTC. Translated: CASSRLTGSYNEQFF.

This chain connects TRBV7-2 to TRBJ1-2; the D is unclear. V was cut by 1 base and J by 2 bases, with 8 bases left in between. Germline values: CDR1 SGHTA, CDR2 FQGNSA. CDR3 length: 14 residues. The chain's CDR3 is CASSLGAKNYGYTF. The CDR3 nucleotides read TGTGCCAGCAGCTTAGGAGCGAAAAACTATGGCTACACCTTC. Combining the CDR3 with reference TRBV7-2 and TRBJ1-2 gives the whole variable domain GAGVSQSPSNKVTEKGKDVELRCDPISGHTALYWYRQSLGQGLEFLIYFQGNSAPDKSGLPSDRFSAERTGGSVSTLTIQRTQQEDSAVYLCASSLGAKNYGYTFGSGTRLTVV.

This clone was counted only a few times. This sequence joins TRBV4-1 and TRBJ2-1, with 12 bases matching TRBD2. CDR1 is MGHRA, CDR2 YSYEKL, per germline. Trimming at V came to 4 bases and at J to 8 bases, leaving 12 bases not matched to a gene. The CDR3 extends over 17 amino acids. CDR3: CASSLTGASSGRDEQFF. The CDR3, as DNA: TGCGCCAGCAGCCTAACCGGGGCCTCTAGCGGGAGGGATGAGCAGTTCTTC.

In its sample, this clone was seen a few times. The rearrangement uses TRBV7-9 and TRBJ2-1, with 8 bases fitting TRBD2. V was clipped by 4 bases and J by 0 bases; unmatched bases: 2. Germline values: CDR1 SEHNR, CDR2 FQNEAQ (reference sequence). The CDR3 covers 15 residues. CDR3 amino acids: CASSSSGGSYNEQFF. The CDR3 coding sequence is TGTGCCAGCAGCTCAAGCGGGGGCTCCTACAATGAGCAGTTCTTC. The full variable domain, with the rest looked up from reference TRBV7-9 and TRBJ2-1, is DTGVSQNPRHKITKRGQNVTFRCDPISEHNRLYWYRQTLGQGPEFLTYFQNEAQLEKSRLLSDRFSAERPKGSFSTLEIQRTEQGDSAMYLCASSSSGGSYNEQFFGPGTRLTVL.

The CDR3 region is CASSPINPGANTEAFF. CDR3 bases: TGTGCCAGCAGCCCAATCAACCCGGGAGCGAACACTGAAGCTTTCTTT. The V and J genes are TRBV11-2 and TRBJ1-1; the D is unclear. Trimming stripped 5 bases from V and 1 base from J, with 17 bases between. CDR1 and CDR2 (germline): SGHAT, FQNNGV. The length of the CDR3 is 16 residues.

J is TRBJ1-4 and V is TRBV5-1, with a tentative D call TRBD1 (6 bases). Germline V gene lookup returns CDR1 SGHRS and CDR2 YFSETQ. Trimming took off 3 bases at V and 8 bases at J, with 14 bases between the two ends. This CDR3 is 14 amino acids long. The CDR3 sequence: CASSSSVQGEKLFF. Written as DNA, the CDR3 is TGCGCCAGCAGCTCCTCCGTACAGGGAGAAAAACTGTTTTTT.

The V call is TRBV7-2, the J call TRBJ2-7; 8 bases agree with TRBD1. This CDR3 has 14 residues. Germline CDR1 SGHTA, CDR2 FQGNSA. V lost 4 bases, J lost 2 bases, and 4 bases stayed unmatched. CDR3 DNA: TGTGCCAGCAGCTCCCGACAGGGGCCCTACGAGCAGTACGTC. Its translation is CASSSRQGPYEQYV.

The chain couples TRBV28 to TRBJ2-1, with 9 bases matching TRBD1. Germline CDR1 is MDHEN and CDR2 is SYDVKM. Trimming removed 7 bases from V and 8 bases from J; junction bases left unmatched: 12. The CDR3 covers 15 residues. CDR3 bases: TGTGCCAGCAACCAATGGGGGACAGGGTTGGATGAGCAGTTCTTC. This translates into CASNQWGTGLDEQFF.

The gene calls are TRBV30 and TRBJ2-2; 7 positions match TRBD2. Trimming removed 6 bases from V and 7 bases from J; junction bases left unmatched: 11. This CDR3 comprises 14 residues. From germline, CDR1 is GTSNPN and CDR2 SVGIG (reference sequence). The CDR3 sequence: CACSGRREDGELFF. The CDR3 region has the DNA TGTGCCTGTTCCGGGAGGCGGGAAGACGGGGAGCTGTTTTTT. The whole variable domain, remainder taken from reference TRBV30 and TRBJ2-2, is SQTIHQWPATLVQPVGSPLSLECTVEGTSNPNLYWYRQAAGRGLQLLFYSVGIGQISSEVPQNLSASRPQDRQFILSSKKLLLSDSGFYLCACSGRREDGELFFGEGSRLTVL.

This clone showed up just a few times. V gene TRBV29-1 combines with J gene TRBJ2-5; TRBD2 agrees at 11 bases. The trim removed 8 bases at V and 4 bases at J, leaving 12 bases unmatched. Looked up from germline, CDR1 is SQVTM and CDR2 is ANQGSEA. There are 15 residues in the CDR3. The CDR3: CSLGLSGTSGETQYF. Here the CDR3 DNA reads TGCAGCCTAGGCCTTTCCGGGACTAGCGGAGAGACCCAGTACTTC.

The CDR3 region has the DNA TGCGCCAGCAGTCCCCGACCGACAGGAGAGGGATACAATGAGCAGTTCTTC. Protein sequence: CASSPRPTGEGYNEQFF. The chain links TRBV23-1 to TRBJ2-1; perhaps TRBD1 as D (6 bases). TRBV23-1 is filed as an ORF, its function uncertain. The CDR3 contains 17 residues. The V end lost 4 bases, the J end lost 4 bases, and 20 bases lay between the germline ends.

This sequence joins TRBV2 and TRBJ2-1; 12 nucleotides agree with TRBD2. Germline loops: CDR1 SNHLY, CDR2 FYNNEI. Trimming cost V 8 bases and J 3 bases; bases outside gene matches: 8. The CDR3 contains 16 residues. DNA for the CDR3: TGTGCCAGCCGACCGTCGACTAGCGGGAGCTACAATGAGCAGTTCTTC. Amino acids: CASRPSTSGSYNEQFF.

This clone turned up a few times. The rearrangement joins TRBV7-2 to TRBJ1-1; no clear D. The V end was cut by 5 bases, the J end by 4 bases, with 11 bases between. CDR3 size: 13 residues. The V gene's germline CDR1 is SGHTA and CDR2 FQGNSA. CDR3 region: CASSPARGTEAFF. The CDR3 nucleotides read TGTGCCAGCAGCCCGGCCCGGGGCACTGAAGCTTTCTTT.

The rearrangement joins TRBV9 to TRBJ1-4; D remains ambiguous. V was pared by 0 bases and J by 0 bases, with 12 bases between. Looked up from germline, CDR1 is SGDLS and CDR2 is YYNGEE. The CDR3 has 17 residues. Here the CDR3 DNA reads TGTGCCAGCAGCGTAGAGCCCAAGAATACAACTAATGAAAAACTGTTTTTT. Translation gives CASSVEPKNTTNEKLFF.

In this sample, this clone turned up a few times. V and J are TRBV4-1 and TRBJ1-1, with unresolved D. Germline-derived CDR1 and CDR2 are MGHRA and YSYEKL. This CDR3 comprises 14 residues. Trimming removed 0 bases from V and 1 base from J, with 6 bases in between. The CDR3 DNA is TGCGCCAGCAGCCAAGATTGGAGGAACACTGAAGCTTTCTTT. This sequence encodes CASSQDWRNTEAFF.

The rearrangement links TRBV15 to TRBJ1-2; TRBD1 aligns across 12 bases. The germline gives CDR1 LNHNV, CDR2 YYDKDF (reference sequence). J was trimmed by 7 bases and V by 0 bases; bases with no gene match: 6. The CDR3 extends over 16 amino acids. CDR3 region: CATSRDLGQGAFGYTF. The CDR3 nucleotides are TGTGCCACCAGCAGAGACTTGGGACAGGGGGCCTTTGGCTACACCTTC.

This sequence joins TRBV7-2 and TRBJ2-2; D is ambiguous. The CDR3 has 14 amino acids. The V and J ends lost 2 bases and 1 base respectively, with 5 bases between them. Germline values: CDR1 SGHTA, CDR2 FQGNSA. This chain's CDR3 is CASSLRVNTGELFF. CDR3 sequence (DNA): TGTGCCAGCAGCTTACGGGTGAACACCGGGGAGCTGTTTTTT.

The V and J genes are TRBV5-1 and TRBJ2-6; 8 bases agree with TRBD1. The CDR3 has 19 amino acids. Germline trimming cut 4 bases from V and 0 bases from J; bases unmatched to any gene: 12. Germline CDR1 SGHRS, CDR2 YFSETQ. The CDR3: CASSDYRTGYVSGANVLTF. The CDR3 bases are TGCGCCAGCAGCGACTATAGGACAGGGTACGTCTCTGGGGCCAACGTCCTGACTTTC.

The rearrangement uses TRBV12-5 and TRBJ1-5, with D unclear. The CDR3 is made up of 13 amino acids. The V gene lost 1 base and the J gene lost 9 bases, with 10 bases spanning the gap. Germline V lookup: CDR1 LGHNT, CDR2 FRNRAP. The chain's CDR3 is CASGLGLPRPQHF. The CDR3 DNA reads TGTGCTAGTGGTTTGGGGCTCCCCCGGCCCCAGCATTTT.

J is TRBJ2-7 and V is TRBV7-8, with 10 bases aligning to TRBD1. Trimming at V came to 4 bases and at J to 0 bases, leaving 3 bases not matched to a gene. Germline values: CDR1 SGHVS, CDR2 FQNEAQ. The CDR3 is 15 residues long. CDR3 sequence: CASSSGTGASYEQYV. CDR3 DNA: TGTGCCAGCAGCTCCGGGACAGGGGCCTCCTACGAGCAGTACGTC.

CDR3 DNA sequence: TGTGCCAGCAGCTTAGGAGGACAGGGGCGACATTTGAACACTGAAGCTTTCTTT. This translates into CASSLGGQGRHLNTEAFF. The chain uses TRBV11-2 and TRBJ1-1; 9 bases line up with TRBD1. This CDR3 comprises 18 residues. V shed 1 base, J shed 0 bases, and the junction held 9 bases outside the gene matches. Germline V gene data show CDR1 as SGHAT and CDR2 as FQNNGV. Together with reference TRBV11-2 and TRBJ1-1, the CDR3 gives the full variable domain: EAGVAQSPRYKIIEKRQSVAFWCNPISGHATLYWYQQILGQGPKLLIQFQNNGVVDDSQLPKDRFSAERLKGVDSTLKIQPAKLEDSAVYLCASSLGGQGRHLNTEAFFGQGTRLTVV.

This chain connects TRBV9 to TRBJ2-6; D is unresolved. Trimming removed 1 base at V and 3 bases at J, with 11 bases between. The germline CDR1 and CDR2 sequences are SGDLS and YYNGEE. The CDR3 is 16 amino acids. This chain's CDR3 is CASSVITFGGANVLTF. DNA of the CDR3: TGTGCCAGCAGCGTAATAACCTTCGGTGGGGCCAACGTCCTGACTTTC. The complete variable domain, with remaining parts taken from reference TRBV9 and TRBJ2-6, reads DSGVTQTPKHLITATGQRVTLRCSPRSGDLSVYWYQQSLDQGLQFLIQYYNGEERAKGNILERFSAQQFPDLHSELNLSSLELGDSALYFCASSVITFGGANVLTFGAGSRLTVL.

This clone was counted only a few times. The chain recombines TRBV5-1 with TRBJ1-1; D call uncertain. From germline, CDR1 is SGHRS and CDR2 YFSETQ. V was pared by 5 bases and J by 1 base, with 6 bases between. This CDR3 has 12 residues. The CDR3 reads CASRTGNTEAFF. CDR3 coding DNA: TGCGCCAGCAGGACTGGGAACACTGAAGCTTTCTTT.

The chain carries TRBV7-2 and TRBJ2-5; 7 bases fit TRBD2. V was pared by 1 base and J by 4 bases, with 0 bases of the junction left unmatched. The germline V gene has CDR1 SGHTA and CDR2 FQGNSA. The CDR3 runs to 13 residues. The CDR3 nucleotides are TGTGCCAGCAGCTTAGGGGGGGGAGAGACCCAGTACTTC. Protein sequence: CASSLGGGETQYF.

This clone was found a few times. The same CDR3 is also encoded by other DNA sequences in this sample. V usage is TRBV28 and J usage is TRBJ2-3, with a weak D call TRBD2 (5 bases). This CDR3 is built from 12 residues. From germline, CDR1 is MDHEN and CDR2 SYDVKM. The V end was cut by 2 bases, the J end by 6 bases, with 6 bases between. The CDR3 bases are TGTGCCAGCAGTTTAGTAGCGGATACGCAGTATTTT. Translation gives CASSLVADTQYF. Full variable domain (missing parts from reference TRBV28 and TRBJ2-3): DVKVTQSSRYLVKRTGEKVFLECVQDMDHENMFWYRQDPGLGLRLIYFSYDVKMKEKGDIPEGYSVSREKKERFSLILESASTNQTSMYLCASSLVADTQYFGPGTRLTVL.

Only a few counts were recorded for this clone. This sequence joins TRBV7-9 and TRBJ2-3; TRBD1 agrees at 8 bases. Trimming at V came to 5 bases and at J to 4 bases, leaving 5 bases not matched to a gene. This CDR3 comprises 14 residues. Germline-derived CDR1 and CDR2 are SEHNR and FQNEAQ (reference sequence). CDR3 loop: CASSLRGRADTQYF. The CDR3 DNA follows: TGTGCCAGCAGCCTCAGGGGGCGCGCAGATACGCAGTATTTT.

Only a few counts were recorded for this clone. V gene TRBV6-6 combines with J gene TRBJ2-3; D perhaps matches TRBD2 (5 bases). The germline gives CDR1 MNHNY, CDR2 SVGAGI (reference sequence). The CDR3 is 15 residues long. Trimming took off 2 bases at V and 1 base at J, with 10 bases between the two ends. The CDR3 spells CASSYGELGTDTQYF. The CDR3 DNA sequence: TGTGCCAGCAGTTACGGGGAGTTGGGCACAGATACGCAGTATTTT.

This chain joins TRBV20-1 and TRBJ1-1; D unclear. This CDR3 spans 11 amino acids. Germline V gene lookup returns CDR1 DFQATT and CDR2 SNEGSKA (reference sequence). The V and J ends lost 5 bases and 5 bases respectively, with 9 bases between them. CDR3: CSAPDWTEAFF. The CDR3 coding sequence is TGCAGTGCTCCGGACTGGACTGAAGCTTTCTTT.

J is TRBJ2-7 and V is TRBV19, with TRBD2 matching 8 bases. The germline V gene encodes CDR1 LNHDA and CDR2 SQIVND (reference sequence). With V trimmed by 2 bases and J by 1 base, 4 bases remained unmatched. This CDR3 contains 15 residues. The CDR3 loop is CASSIRLAGSYEQYF. For the CDR3, the DNA is TGTGCCAGTAGTATAAGGTTAGCGGGATCCTACGAGCAGTACTTC.